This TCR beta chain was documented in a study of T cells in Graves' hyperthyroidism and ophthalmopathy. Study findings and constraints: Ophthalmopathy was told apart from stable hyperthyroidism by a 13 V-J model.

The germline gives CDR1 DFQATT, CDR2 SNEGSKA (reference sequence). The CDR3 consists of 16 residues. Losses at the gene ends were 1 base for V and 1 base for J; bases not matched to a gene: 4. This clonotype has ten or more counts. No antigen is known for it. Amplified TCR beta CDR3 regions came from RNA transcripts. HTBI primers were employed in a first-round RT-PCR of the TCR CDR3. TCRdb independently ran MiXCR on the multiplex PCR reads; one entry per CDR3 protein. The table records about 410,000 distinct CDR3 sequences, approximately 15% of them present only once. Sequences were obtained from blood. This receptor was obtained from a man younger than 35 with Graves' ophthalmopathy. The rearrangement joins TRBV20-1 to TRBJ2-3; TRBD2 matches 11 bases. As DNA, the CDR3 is TGCAGTGCTAGAGCAATACTAGCGGGGGGCACAGATACGCAGTATTTT. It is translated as CSARAILAGGTDTQYF.